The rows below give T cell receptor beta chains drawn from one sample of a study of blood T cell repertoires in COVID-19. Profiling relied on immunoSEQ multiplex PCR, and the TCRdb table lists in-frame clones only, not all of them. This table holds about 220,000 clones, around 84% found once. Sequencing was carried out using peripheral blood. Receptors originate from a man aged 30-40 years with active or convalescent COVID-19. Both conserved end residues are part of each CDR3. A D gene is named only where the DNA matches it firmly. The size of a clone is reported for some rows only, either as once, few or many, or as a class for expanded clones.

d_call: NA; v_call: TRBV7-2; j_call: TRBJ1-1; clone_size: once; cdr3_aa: CASSLIARAVGEAFF; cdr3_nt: TGTGCCAGCAGCTTAATCGCCAGGGCGGTGGGTGAAGCTTTCTTT
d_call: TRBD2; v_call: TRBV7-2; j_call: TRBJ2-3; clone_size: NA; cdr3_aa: CASSFPTSGFITDTQYF; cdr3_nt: TGTGCCAGCAGCTTCCCGACTAGCGGGTTCATCACAGATACGCAGTATTTT
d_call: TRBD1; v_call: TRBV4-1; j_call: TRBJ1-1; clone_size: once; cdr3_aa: CASSLDRGTEAFF; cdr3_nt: TGCGCCAGCAGCTTGGACAGGGGTACTGAAGCTTTCTTT
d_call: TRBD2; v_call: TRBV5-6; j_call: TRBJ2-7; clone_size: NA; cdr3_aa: CASSPWGSGVLEQYF; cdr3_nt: TGTGCCAGCAGCCCGTGGGGTAGCGGGGTCCTCGAGCAGTACTTC
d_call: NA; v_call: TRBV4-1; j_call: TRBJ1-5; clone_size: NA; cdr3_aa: CASSQDRAGGNQPQHF; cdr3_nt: TGCGCCAGCAGCCAAGATAGGGCAGGGGGCAATCAGCCCCAGCATTTT
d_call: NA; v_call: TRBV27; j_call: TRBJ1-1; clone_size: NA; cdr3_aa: CASSHSPNTEAFF; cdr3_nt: TGTGCCAGCAGTCACAGCCCGAACACTGAAGCTTTCTTT
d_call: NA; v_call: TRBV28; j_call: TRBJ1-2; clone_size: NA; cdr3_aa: CASSFIRGDYGYTF; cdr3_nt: TGTGCCAGCAGTTTCATCAGGGGTGACTATGGCTACACCTTC
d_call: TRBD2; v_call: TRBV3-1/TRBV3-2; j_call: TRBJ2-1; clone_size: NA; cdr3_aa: CASSLAGDYNEQFF; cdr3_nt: TGTGCCAGCAGCCTAGCGGGAGATTACAATGAGCAGTTCTTC
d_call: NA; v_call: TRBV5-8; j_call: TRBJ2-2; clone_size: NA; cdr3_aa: CASSPWTVQDTGELFF; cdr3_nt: TGTGCCAGCAGCCCCTGGACAGTGCAGGACACCGGGGAGCTGTTTTTT
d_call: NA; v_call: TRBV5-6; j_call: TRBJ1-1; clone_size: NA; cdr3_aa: CASSLQRRLNTEAFF; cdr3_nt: TGTGCCAGCAGCTTACAGAGACGGTTGAACACTGAAGCTTTCTTT
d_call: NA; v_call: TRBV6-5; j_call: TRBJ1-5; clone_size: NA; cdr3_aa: CASRYNQPQHF; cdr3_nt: TGTGCCAGCAGATACAATCAGCCCCAGCATTTT
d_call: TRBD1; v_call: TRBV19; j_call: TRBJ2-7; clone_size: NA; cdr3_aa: CASSIATGLYEQYF; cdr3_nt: TGTGCCAGTAGTATAGCGACAGGGCTCTACGAGCAGTACTTC
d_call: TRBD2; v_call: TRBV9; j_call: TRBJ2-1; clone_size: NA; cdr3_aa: CASSAHLAGGHEQFF; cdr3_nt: TGTGCCAGCAGCGCCCACCTAGCGGGGGGGCATGAGCAGTTCTTC
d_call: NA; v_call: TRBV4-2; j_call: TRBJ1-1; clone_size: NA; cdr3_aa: CASSPLALPEAFF; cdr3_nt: TGTGCCAGCAGCCCGTTAGCGCTTCCTGAAGCTTTCTTT
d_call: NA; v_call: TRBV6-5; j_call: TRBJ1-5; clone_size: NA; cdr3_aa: CASRDSSNQPQHF; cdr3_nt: TGTGCCAGCAGAGACAGTTCCAATCAGCCCCAGCATTTT
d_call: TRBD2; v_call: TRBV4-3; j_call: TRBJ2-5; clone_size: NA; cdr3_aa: CASSPTLTISGGAQETQYF; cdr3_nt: TGCGCCAGCAGCCCAACTCTGACGATTAGCGGGGGGGCCCAAGAGACCCAGTACTTC
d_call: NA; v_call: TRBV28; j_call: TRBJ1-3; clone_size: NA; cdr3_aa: CASSSAGIVTIYF; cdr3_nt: TGTGCCAGCAGTTCAGCAGGGATCGTGACCATATATTTT
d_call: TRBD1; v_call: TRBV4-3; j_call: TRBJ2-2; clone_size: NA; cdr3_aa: CASSHFGTAGGGELFF; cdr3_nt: TGCGCCAGCAGCCACTTCGGGACAGCTGGGGGCGGGGAGCTGTTTTTT
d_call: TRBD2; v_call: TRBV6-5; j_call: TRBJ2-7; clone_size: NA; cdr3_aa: CASSYSRTSVGEQYF; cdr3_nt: TGTGCCAGCAGTTACTCACGGACTAGCGTCGGCGAGCAGTACTTC
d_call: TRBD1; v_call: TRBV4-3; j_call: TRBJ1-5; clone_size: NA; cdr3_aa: CASSHKDRDRGIFCNQPQHF; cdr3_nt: TGCGCCAGCAGCCACAAAGATCGGGACAGGGGGATTTTTTGCAATCAGCCCCAGCATTTT
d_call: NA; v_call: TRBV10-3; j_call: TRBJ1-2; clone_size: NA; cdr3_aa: CAIKDTYLYGYTF; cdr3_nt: TGTGCCATCAAGGACACCTATCTCTATGGCTACACCTTC
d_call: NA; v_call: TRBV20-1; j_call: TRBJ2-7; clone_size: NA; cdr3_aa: CSANDRLYEQYF; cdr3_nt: TGCAGTGCTAATGACAGGTTATACGAGCAGTACTTC
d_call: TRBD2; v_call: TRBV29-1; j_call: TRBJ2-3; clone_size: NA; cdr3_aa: CSGTSGTTDTQYF; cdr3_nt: TGCAGTGGGACTAGCGGGACGACAGATACGCAGTATTTT
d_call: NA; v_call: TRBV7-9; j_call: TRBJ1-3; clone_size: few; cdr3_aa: CASRGSAAGNTIYF; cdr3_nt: TGTGCCAGCCGGGGTTCGGCGGCGGGAAACACCATATATTTT
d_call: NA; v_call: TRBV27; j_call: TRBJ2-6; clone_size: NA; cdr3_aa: CASRRGGKSGANVLTF; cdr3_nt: TGTGCCAGCAGGAGGGGGGGGAAGTCTGGGGCCAACGTCCTGACTTTC
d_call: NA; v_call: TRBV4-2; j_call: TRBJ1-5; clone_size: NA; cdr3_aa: CASSQGVQGNQPQHF; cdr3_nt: TGTGCCAGCAGCCAAGGGGTACAGGGCAATCAGCCCCAGCATTTT
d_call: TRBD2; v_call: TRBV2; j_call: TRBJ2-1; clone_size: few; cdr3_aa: CASSEAGLAEIF; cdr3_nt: TGTGCCAGCAGTGAGGCGGGACTAGCGGAGATCTTC
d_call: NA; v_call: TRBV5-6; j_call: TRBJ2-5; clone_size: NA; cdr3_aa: CASSATGRGRNQETQYF; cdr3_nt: TGTGCCAGCAGCGCTACAGGGAGGGGAAGAAACCAAGAGACCCAGTACTTC
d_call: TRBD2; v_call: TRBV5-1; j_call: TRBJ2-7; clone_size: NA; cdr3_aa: CASSGREAPIYEQYF; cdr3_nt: TGCGCCAGCAGCGGGCGGGAGGCCCCAATCTACGAGCAGTACTTC
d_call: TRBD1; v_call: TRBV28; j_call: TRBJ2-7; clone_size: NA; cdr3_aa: CASSGMGQGIYEQYF; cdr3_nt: TGTGCCAGCTCGGGAATGGGACAGGGGATCTACGAGCAGTACTTC
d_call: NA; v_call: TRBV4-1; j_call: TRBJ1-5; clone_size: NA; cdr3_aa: CASSPPDRLYQPQHF; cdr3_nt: TGCGCCAGCAGCCCACCCGACAGGCTCTATCAGCCCCAGCATTTT
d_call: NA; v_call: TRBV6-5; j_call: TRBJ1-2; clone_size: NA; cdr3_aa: CASSRARTLHYGYTF; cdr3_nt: TGTGCCAGCAGTCGAGCTCGGACACTTCACTATGGCTACACCTTC
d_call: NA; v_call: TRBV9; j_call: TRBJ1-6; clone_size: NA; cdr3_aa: CASSAVDSNSPLHF; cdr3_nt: TGTGCCAGCAGCGCAGTCGACAGTAATTCACCCCTCCACTTT
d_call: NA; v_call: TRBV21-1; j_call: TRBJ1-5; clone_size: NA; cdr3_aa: CASSKVARGGEQPQHF; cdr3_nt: TGTGCCAGCAGCAAAGTTGCCCGTGGCGGGGAACAGCCCCAGCATTTT
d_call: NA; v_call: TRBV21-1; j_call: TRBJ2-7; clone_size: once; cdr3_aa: CASSKVGRGREGSYEQYF; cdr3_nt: TGTGCCAGCAGCAAAGTAGGCAGGGGCCGGGAGGGGTCCTACGAGCAGTACTTC
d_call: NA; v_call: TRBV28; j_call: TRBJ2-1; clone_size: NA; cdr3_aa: CASSLWSNEQFF; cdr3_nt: TGTGCCAGCAGTTTATGGTCAAATGAGCAGTTCTTC
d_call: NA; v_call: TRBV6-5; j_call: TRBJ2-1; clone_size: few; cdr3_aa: CASSDGLQGRNEQFF; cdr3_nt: TGTGCCAGCAGCGATGGACTTCAGGGGCGCAATGAGCAGTTCTTC
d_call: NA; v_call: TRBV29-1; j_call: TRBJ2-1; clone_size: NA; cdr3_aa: CSPISGGNNEQFF; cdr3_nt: TGCAGCCCCATATCAGGAGGGAACAATGAGCAGTTCTTC
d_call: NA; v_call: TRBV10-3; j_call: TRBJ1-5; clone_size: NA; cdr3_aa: CAIREDSSNNQPQHF; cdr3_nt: TGTGCCATCAGGGAGGACAGTTCCAACAATCAGCCCCAGCATTTT
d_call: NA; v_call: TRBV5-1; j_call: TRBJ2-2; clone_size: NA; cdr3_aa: CASSLELAVGTGELFF; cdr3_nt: TGCGCCAGCAGCTTGGAGTTGGCAGTCGGGACCGGGGAGCTGTTTTTT
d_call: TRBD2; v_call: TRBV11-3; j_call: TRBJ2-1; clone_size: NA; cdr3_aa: CASSLDRTSQFF; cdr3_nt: TGTGCCAGCAGCTTAGATAGGACTAGCCAGTTCTTC
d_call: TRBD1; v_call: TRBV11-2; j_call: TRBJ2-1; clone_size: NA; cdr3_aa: CASRDRGEHEQFF; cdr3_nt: TGTGCCAGCAGAGACAGGGGGGAACATGAGCAGTTCTTC